This T cell receptor beta chain was captured by sequencing in a study of cytomegalovirus exposure and HLA in healthy donors (dated by TCRdb to 2017 to 2019). For the study in its entirety: The 500 to 800 repertoires of the first cohort and the 110 or so validation repertoires were produced on the same platform, according to a later analysis. The study aimed to test whether cataloging public T cell receptors could reveal signatures of past pathogen exposure. In addition to the first cohort of around 670 subjects, a separate validation cohort of 130 or so different subjects was used. The study combined high-throughput TCR immunosequencing, statistical association of individual TCRs with disease status, and machine learning to predict cytomegalovirus infection status.

Note on this clone: It has no known antigen specificity. The input lacks base qualities; no much larger clone sits a single base away.

Donors formed part of the validation cohort, which comprised about 130 subjects and was distinct from the first cohort of 550 to 850 subjects. The library was made by the immunoSEQ multiplex PCR assay. The paper's data handling went like this. A statistical classification framework was developed to diagnose cytomegalovirus status using the catalog of TCR beta chain sequences. Not all clones reach the TCRdb copy of this immuneACCESS table, which keeps in-frame sequences only. Checked studies attribute under half of the gap to unresolved V genes and leave the rest unexplained. For V, J and clone size, that table is used; D and trimming come from the DNA. The sample has 150,000 to 200,000 clones on record, about three quarters of them singletons. In total, the top ten clones hold 1.2% of the sample. The germline V gene gives CDR1 as SNHLY and CDR2 as FYNNEI. The cysteine opens and the phenylalanine closes a CDR3 of 15 amino acids. CDR3 DNA is the only sequence kept; it has 45 bases, read in frame from the first base. Cut back by 8 bases and 2 bases, the V and J ends lie 17 bases apart.

Overall results and qualifications from the work: Most TCR sequences were observed very rarely across donors, whereas some public TCRs were present in many individuals. Subsequent analysis determined that TCRs grouped into clusters in the first cohort also showed a tendency toward co-occurrence across the 120 or so validation repertoires, and 94% of cluster scores exceeded 0. A few of the identified cytomegalovirus-associated TCR beta chains were confirmed in vitro to be specific for cytomegalovirus antigens. The validation cohort had no HLA typing available for a later analysis, so co-occurrence within that cohort was assessed over all 120 or so repertoires. The classifier was reported to diagnose cytomegalovirus status with high specificity and sensitivity in both the original cohort and the validation cohort. The study gave a list of 150 to 200 TCR beta chains associated with cytomegalovirus. It was suggested by the authors that the approach could potentially be generalized to other disease states and immunological phenotypes.

Sequencing input: PBMCs. The TCR sequence derives from a woman under 40 in good health and CMV-seronegative. The rearranged chain carries TRBV2 and TRBJ2-3, with the D segment identity uncertain. CDR3 sequence: CASLDLVEHTDTQYF. At the DNA level, the sequence is TGTGCCAGCCTTGATTTAGTGGAGCACACAGATACGCAGTATTTT.